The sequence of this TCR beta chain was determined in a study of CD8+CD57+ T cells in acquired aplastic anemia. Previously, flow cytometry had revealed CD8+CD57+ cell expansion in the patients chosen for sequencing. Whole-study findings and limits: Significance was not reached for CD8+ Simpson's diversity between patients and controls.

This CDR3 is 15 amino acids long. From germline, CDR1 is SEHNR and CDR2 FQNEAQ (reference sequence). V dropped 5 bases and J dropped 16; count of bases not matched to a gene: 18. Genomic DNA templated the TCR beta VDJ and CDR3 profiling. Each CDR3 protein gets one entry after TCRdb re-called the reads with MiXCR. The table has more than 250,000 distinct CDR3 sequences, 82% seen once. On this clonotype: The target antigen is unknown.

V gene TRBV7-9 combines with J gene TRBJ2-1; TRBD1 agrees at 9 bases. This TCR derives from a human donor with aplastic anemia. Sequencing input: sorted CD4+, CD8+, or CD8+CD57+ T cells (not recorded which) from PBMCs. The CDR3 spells CASSETGGADNGYFF. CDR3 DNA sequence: TGTGCCAGCAGCGAAACAGGGGGCGCCGACAATGGCTACTTCTTC.